This TCR beta chain was documented in a study of shared clonotypes between healthy human individuals. V shed 2 bases, J shed 3 bases, and the junction held 13 bases outside the gene matches. Germline V CDR1 and CDR2: ENHRY, SYGVKD. This CDR3 has 17 residues. Worth noting for this clone: What it recognizes is unknown.

Findings and caveats of the study: A generally larger estimated richness was seen in naive subsets than in memory subsets. Donor scarcity curtailed the genetic and exposure-history diversity represented herein.

Clones were sequenced by immunoSEQ multiplex PCR, and TCRdb holds only the in-frame ones, with some missing. Here the sample spans some 320,000 clones, around 87% being singletons. The V and J genes are TRBV10-3 and TRBJ2-7, with 7 nucleotides matching TRBD1. This clonotype was obtained from a man aged 18 to 29 in good health. Sequenced: memory CD8+ T cells sorted from blood. Subset: CD45RO+ cells pooled with CCR7-negative TemRA cells. The CDR3 DNA sequence: TGTGCCATCAGTGAGAATTGGGTTCTTCGGGACAGCTACGAGCAGTACTTC. Translated, it gives CAISENWVLRDSYEQYF.